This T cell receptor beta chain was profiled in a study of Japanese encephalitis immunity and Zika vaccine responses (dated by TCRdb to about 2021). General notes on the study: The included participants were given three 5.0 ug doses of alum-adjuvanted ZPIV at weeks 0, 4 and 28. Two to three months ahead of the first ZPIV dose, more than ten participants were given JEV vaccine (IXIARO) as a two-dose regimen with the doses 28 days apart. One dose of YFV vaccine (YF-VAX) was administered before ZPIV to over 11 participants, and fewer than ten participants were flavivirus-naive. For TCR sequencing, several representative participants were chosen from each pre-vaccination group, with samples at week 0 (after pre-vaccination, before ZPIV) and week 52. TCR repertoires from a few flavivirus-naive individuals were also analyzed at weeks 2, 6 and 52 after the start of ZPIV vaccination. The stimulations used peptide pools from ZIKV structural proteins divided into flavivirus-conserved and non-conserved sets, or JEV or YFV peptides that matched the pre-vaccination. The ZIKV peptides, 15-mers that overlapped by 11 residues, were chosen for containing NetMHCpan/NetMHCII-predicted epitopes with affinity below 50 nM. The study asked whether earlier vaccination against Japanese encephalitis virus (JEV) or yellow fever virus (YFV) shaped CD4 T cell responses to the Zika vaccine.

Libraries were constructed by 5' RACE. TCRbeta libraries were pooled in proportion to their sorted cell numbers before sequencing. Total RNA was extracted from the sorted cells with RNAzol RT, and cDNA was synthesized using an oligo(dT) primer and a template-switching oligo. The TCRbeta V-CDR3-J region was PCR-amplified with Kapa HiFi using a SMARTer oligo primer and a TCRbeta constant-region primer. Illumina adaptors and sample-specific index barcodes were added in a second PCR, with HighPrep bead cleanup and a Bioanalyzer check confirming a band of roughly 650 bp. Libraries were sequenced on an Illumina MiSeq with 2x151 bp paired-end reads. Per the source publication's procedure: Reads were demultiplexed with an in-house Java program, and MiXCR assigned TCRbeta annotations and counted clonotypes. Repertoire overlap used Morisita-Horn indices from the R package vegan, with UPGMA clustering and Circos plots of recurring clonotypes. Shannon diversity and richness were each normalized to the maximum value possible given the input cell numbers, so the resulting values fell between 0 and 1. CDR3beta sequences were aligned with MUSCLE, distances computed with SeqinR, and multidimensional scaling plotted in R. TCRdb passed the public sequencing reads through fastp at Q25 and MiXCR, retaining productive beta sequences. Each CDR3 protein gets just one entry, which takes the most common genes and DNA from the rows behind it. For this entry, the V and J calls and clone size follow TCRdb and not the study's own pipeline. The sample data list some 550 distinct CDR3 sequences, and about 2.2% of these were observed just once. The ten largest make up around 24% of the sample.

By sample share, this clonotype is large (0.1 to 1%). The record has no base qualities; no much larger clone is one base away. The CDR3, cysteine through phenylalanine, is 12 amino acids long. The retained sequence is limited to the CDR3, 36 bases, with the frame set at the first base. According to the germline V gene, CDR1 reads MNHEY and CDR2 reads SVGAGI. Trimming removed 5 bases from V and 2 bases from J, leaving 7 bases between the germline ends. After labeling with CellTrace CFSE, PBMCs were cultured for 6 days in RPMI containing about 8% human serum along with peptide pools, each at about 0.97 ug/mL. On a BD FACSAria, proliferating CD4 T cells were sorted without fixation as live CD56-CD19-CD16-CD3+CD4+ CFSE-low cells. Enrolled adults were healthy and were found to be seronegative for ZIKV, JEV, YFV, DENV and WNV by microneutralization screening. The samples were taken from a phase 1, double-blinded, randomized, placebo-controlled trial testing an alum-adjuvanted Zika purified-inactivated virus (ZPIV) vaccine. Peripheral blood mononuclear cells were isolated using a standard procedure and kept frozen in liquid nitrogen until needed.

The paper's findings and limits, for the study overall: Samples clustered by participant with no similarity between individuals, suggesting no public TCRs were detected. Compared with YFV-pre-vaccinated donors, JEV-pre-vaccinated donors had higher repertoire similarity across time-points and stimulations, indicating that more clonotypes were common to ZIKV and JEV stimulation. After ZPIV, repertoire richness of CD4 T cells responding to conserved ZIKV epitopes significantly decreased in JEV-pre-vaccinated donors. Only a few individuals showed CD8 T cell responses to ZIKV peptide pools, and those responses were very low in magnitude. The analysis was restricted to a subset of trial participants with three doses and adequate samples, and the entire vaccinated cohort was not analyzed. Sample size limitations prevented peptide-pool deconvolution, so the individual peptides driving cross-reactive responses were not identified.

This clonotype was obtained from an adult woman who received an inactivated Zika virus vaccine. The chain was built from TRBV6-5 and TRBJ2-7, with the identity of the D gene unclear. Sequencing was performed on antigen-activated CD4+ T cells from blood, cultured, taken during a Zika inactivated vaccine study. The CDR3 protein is CASSRPPYEQYF. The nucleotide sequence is TGTGCCAGCAGTCGACCCCCCTACGAGCAGTACTTC.